The rows below give T cell receptor beta chains drawn from one sample of a study of a mutant IDH1 vaccine in newly diagnosed glioma. Sequencing was performed with immunoSEQ multiplex PCR; in TCRdb, only in-frame clones are kept and a portion is missing. The table shows more than 50,000 clones, with roughly 90% occurring only once. These TCRs are of unknown antigen specificity. This material consisted of PBMCs, taken from a glioma patient whose treatment included an IDH1 peptide vaccine. These receptors all stem from a man between 40 and 49 years old with glioma. Each CDR3 is given with its conserved first and last residue. D genes are given only for firm matches. Clone size is not always given. Where it is, it says once, few, many or a class for expanded clones.

clone_size | j_call | v_call | d_call | cdr3_aa | cdr3_nt
- | TRBJ2-2 | TRBV19 | - | CATNSGTGVSGELFF | TGTGCCACAAACTCCGGGACTGGAGTCTCCGGGGAGCTGTTTTTT
few | TRBJ1-6 | TRBV5-1 | - | CASSRQGGPSSPLHF | TGCGCCAGCAGCCGCCAGGGTGGACCATCTTCACCCCTCCACTTT
- | TRBJ2-7 | TRBV11-2 | - | CASSPGTGAYEQYF | TGTGCCAGCAGCCCCGGGACTGGGGCTTACGAGCAGTACTTC
- | TRBJ1-3 | TRBV18 | - | CASSLDRPSLSGNTIYF | TGTGCCAGCTCGTTGGACAGACCGTCCCTCTCTGGAAACACCATATATTTT
once | TRBJ1-5 | TRBV6-1 | - | CASTSRGGNQPQHF | TGTGCCAGCACCTCCCGAGGGGGGAATCAGCCCCAGCATTTT
- | TRBJ2-7 | TRBV7-9 | TRBD2 | CASSLGVLAATYEQYF | TGTGCCAGCAGCTTAGGGGTACTAGCGGCTACCTACGAGCAGTACTTC
- | TRBJ2-5 | TRBV28 | - | CASSLLEGALLETQYF | TGTGCCAGCAGTTTACTGGAGGGGGCGTTGTTGGAGACCCAGTACTTC
once | TRBJ2-7 | TRBV11-2 | - | CASSSTTGGRGKDEQYF | TGTGCCAGCAGCTCAACGACAGGCGGGAGAGGAAAAGACGAGCAGTACTTC
once | TRBJ1-1 | TRBV19 | - | CASTDTTRALEAFF | TGTGCCAGTACGGACACTACCCGGGCTCTTGAAGCTTTCTTT
- | TRBJ1-2 | TRBV10-2 | - | CASREAGQSYGYTF | TGCGCCAGCAGGGAGGCGGGACAAAGCTATGGCTACACCTTC
- | TRBJ1-2 | TRBV5-4 | - | CASSAGGDGYGYTF | TGTGCCAGCAGCGCGGGGGGGGACGGCTATGGCTACACCTTC
- | TRBJ1-1 | TRBV28 | - | CASRDSVTVEAFF | TGTGCCAGCAGGGACAGCGTCACCGTTGAAGCTTTCTTT
- | TRBJ2-1 | TRBV2 | TRBD2 | CASNQAGSSYNEQFF | TGTGCCAGCAACCAAGCGGGGTCCTCCTACAATGAGCAGTTCTTC
- | TRBJ1-4 | TRBV7-2 | - | CASSPRQANEKLFF | TGTGCCAGCAGCCCGAGACAGGCTAATGAAAAACTGTTTTTT
- | TRBJ2-2 | TRBV5-6 | TRBD1 | CASSLGTGGAYNGELFF | TGTGCCAGCAGCTTGGGGACAGGGGGCGCCTACAACGGGGAGCTGTTTTTT
- | TRBJ2-3 | TRBV5-1 | TRBD2 | CASSLGLAGSSTDTQYF | TGCGCCAGCAGCCTGGGACTAGCGGGGTCTAGCACAGATACGCAGTATTTT
- | TRBJ1-4 | TRBV6-1 | - | CASSGPSRETNEKLFF | TGTGCCAGCAGTGGTCCATCTAGGGAAACTAATGAAAAACTGTTTTTT
once | TRBJ1-3 | TRBV5-6 | TRBD1 | CASSPHGLDRVEDTIYF | TGTGCCAGCAGCCCCCACGGGCTTGACAGGGTGGAGGACACCATATATTTT
- | TRBJ1-4 | TRBV30 | TRBD1 | CAWTRGPNEKLFF | TGTGCCTGGACTAGGGGGCCGAATGAAAAACTGTTTTTT
- | TRBJ1-1 | TRBV5-1 | TRBD1 | CASSPEGQGALGTEAFF | TGCGCCAGCAGCCCCGAAGGACAGGGGGCGTTGGGCACTGAAGCTTTCTTT
- | TRBJ1-1 | TRBV5-6 | TRBD1 | CASSSTGGIGNTEAFF | TGTGCCAGCAGCAGTACAGGGGGCATAGGGAACACTGAAGCTTTCTTT
- | TRBJ2-6 | TRBV5-4 | - | CASSSRLSGANVLTF | TGTGCCAGCAGCTCCCGTCTCTCTGGGGCCAACGTCCTGACTTTC
- | TRBJ1-4 | TRBV30 | TRBD1 | CAWGQGAEKLFF | TGTGCCTGGGGTCAGGGGGCGGAAAAACTGTTTTTT
- | TRBJ2-5 | TRBV5-1 | - | CASSPGMMVETQYF | TGCGCCAGCAGCCCAGGGATGATGGTAGAGACCCAGTACTTC
once | TRBJ2-2 | TRBV10-3 | - | CAISEFVDREAFNTGELFF | TGTGCCATCAGTGAGTTCGTTGACAGGGAGGCCTTTAACACCGGGGAGCTGTTTTTT
- | TRBJ2-7 | TRBV6-5 | - | CASSYGTQFYEQYF | TGTGCCAGCAGTTACGGGACGCAGTTCTACGAGCAGTACTTC
- | TRBJ2-1 | TRBV4-1 | TRBD2 | CASSQEGREGFEQFF | TGCGCCAGCAGCCAAGAAGGGCGGGAGGGGTTTGAGCAGTTCTTC
- | TRBJ1-2 | TRBV6-5 | TRBD1 | CASSLTARDRVRGYTF | TGTGCCAGCAGTTTAACCGCCCGGGACAGGGTGAGGGGCTACACCTTC
once | TRBJ1-4 | TRBV7-9 | - | CASSPVRTPLEREKLFF | TGTGCCAGCAGCCCAGTCCGTACACCCCTGGAGAGGGAAAAACTGTTTTTT
- | TRBJ1-1 | TRBV9 | TRBD1 | CASSVASQGAGNTEAFF | TGTGCCAGCAGCGTAGCTTCCCAGGGGGCTGGTAACACTGAAGCTTTCTTT
- | TRBJ1-5 | TRBV6-1 | - | CASSVRGGESNQPQHF | TGTGCCAGCAGTGTCCGCGGGGGAGAGAGCAATCAGCCCCAGCATTTT
- | TRBJ2-7 | TRBV5-6 | TRBD1 | CASSLLTGTTYEQYF | TGTGCCAGCAGCTTACTGACAGGGACCACCTACGAGCAGTACTTC
- | TRBJ1-5 | TRBV19 | - | CASSMGPRQHF | TGTGCCAGTAGTATGGGTCCGCGCCAGCATTTT